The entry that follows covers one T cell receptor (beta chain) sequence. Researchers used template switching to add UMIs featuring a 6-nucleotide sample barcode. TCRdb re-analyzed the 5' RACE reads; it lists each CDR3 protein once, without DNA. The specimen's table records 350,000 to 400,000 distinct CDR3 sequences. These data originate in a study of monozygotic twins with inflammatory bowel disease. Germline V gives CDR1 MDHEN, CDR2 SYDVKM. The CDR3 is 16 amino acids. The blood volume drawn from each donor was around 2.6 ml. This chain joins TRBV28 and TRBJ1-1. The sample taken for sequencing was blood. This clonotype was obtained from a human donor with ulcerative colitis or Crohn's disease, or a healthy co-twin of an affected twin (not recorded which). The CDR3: CASSRTREGVNTEAFF.